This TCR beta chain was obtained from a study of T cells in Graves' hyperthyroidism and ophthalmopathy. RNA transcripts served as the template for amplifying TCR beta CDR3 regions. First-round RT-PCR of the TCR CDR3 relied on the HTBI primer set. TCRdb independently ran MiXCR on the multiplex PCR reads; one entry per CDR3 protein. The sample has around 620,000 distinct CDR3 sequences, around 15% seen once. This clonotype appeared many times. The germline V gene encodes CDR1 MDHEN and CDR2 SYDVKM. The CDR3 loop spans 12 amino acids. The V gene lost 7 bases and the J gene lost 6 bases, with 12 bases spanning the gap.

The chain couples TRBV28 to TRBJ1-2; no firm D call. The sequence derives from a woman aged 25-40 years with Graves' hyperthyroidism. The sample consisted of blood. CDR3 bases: TGTGCCAGCACCACGGGCGGGAATGGCTACACCTTC. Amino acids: CASTTGGNGYTF.